This TCR beta chain was found in a study of blood T cell repertoires in COVID-19. As for the study in general: Collection of acute and convalescent COVID-19 samples took place in the United States, Italy and Spain.

Clones were read by immunoSEQ multiplex PCR, and TCRdb kept only the in-frame ones, dropping some. The sample contains about 52,000 clones, 82% of which appear only once. Trimming took 6 bases from V and 8 from J, leaving 19 bases between them. The germline V gene has CDR1 LNHDA and CDR2 SQIVND (reference sequence). This CDR3 has 15 amino acids. The receptor was isolated from an elderly man with COVID-19, enrolled during active disease. Input material: peripheral blood. The genes are TRBV19 and TRBJ1-4; D call uncertain. The CDR3 nucleotides are TGTGCCAGTAGCATCGGAGGCGTTTTAGGGGAAAAACTGTTTTTT. Its protein product is CASSIGGVLGEKLFF. The variable domain in full, completed from reference TRBV19 and TRBJ1-4, reads DGGITQSPKYLFRKEGQNVTLSCEQNLNHDAMYWYRQDPGQGLRLIYYSQIVNDFQKGDIAEGYSVSREKKESFPLTVTSAQKNPTAFYLCASSIGGVLGEKLFFGSGTQLSVL.